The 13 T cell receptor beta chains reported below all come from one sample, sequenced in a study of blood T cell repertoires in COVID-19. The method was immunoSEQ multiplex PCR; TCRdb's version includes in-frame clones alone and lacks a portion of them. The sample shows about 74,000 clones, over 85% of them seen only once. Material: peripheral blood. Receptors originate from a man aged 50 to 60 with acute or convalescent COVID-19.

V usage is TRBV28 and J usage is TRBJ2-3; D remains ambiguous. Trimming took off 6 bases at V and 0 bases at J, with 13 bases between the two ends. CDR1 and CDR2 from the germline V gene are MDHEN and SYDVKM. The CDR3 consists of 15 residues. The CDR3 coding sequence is TGTGCCAGCAGCTATTCAAAGCGTAGCACAGATACGCAGTATTTT. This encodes CASSYSKRSTDTQYF.

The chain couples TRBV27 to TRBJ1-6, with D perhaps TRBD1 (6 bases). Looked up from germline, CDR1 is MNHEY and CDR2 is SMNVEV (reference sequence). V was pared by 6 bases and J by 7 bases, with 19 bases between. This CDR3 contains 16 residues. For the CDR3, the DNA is TGTGCCAGCAGGGGGGGGGCGGGGTTCGGGAATTCACCCCTCCACTTT. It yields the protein CASRGGAGFGNSPLHF.

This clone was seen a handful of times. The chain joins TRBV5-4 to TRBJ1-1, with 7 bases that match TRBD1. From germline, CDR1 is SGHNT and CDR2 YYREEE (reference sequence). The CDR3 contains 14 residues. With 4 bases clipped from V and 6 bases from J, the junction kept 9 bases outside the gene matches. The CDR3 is CASSAQGPWSEAFF. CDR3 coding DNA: TGTGCCAGCAGCGCACAGGGGCCATGGTCTGAAGCTTTCTTT.

The CDR3 sequence is CASTKTGSRNTEAFF. The CDR3 DNA sequence: TGCGCCAGCACCAAGACAGGGTCGAGGAACACTGAAGCTTTCTTT. The gene calls are TRBV10-2 and TRBJ1-1, with TRBD1 identical over 7 bases. With 7 bases clipped from V and 1 base from J, the junction kept 9 bases outside the gene matches. The CDR3 runs 15 residues. Germline assignment: CDR1 WSHSY and CDR2 SAAADI.

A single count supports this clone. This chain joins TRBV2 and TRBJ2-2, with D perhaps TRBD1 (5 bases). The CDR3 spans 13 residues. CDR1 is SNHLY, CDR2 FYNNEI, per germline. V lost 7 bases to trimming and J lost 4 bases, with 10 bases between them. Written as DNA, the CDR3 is TGTGCCAGCAAAAGTCAGGGCACCGGGGAGCTGTTTTTT. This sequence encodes CASKSQGTGELFF.

The CDR3 bases are TGCAGCGTTGCGGAGGGGCGCGGTGAAAAACTGTTTTTT. This encodes CSVAEGRGEKLFF. V and J are TRBV29-1 and TRBJ1-4; possible D gene TRBD1, 5 bases. Between the trimmed V and J ends, which lost 4 bases and 7 bases, there was a span of 13 bases. This CDR3 has 13 amino acids. Germline V lookup: CDR1 SQVTM, CDR2 ANQGSEA.

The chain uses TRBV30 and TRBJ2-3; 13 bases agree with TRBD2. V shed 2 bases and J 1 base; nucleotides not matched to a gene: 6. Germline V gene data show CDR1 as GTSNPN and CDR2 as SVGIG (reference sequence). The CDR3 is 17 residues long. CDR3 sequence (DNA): TGTGCCTGGAGTACCCCGGGACTAGCGGGACGCACAGATACGCAGTATTTT. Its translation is CAWSTPGLAGRTDTQYF.

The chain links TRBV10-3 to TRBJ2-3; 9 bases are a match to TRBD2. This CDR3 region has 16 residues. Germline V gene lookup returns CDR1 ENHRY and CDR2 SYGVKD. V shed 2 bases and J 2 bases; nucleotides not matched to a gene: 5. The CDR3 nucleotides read TGTGCCATCAGTGAGGTGGCTAGCGGGACCACAGATACGCAGTATTTT. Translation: CAISEVASGTTDTQYF.

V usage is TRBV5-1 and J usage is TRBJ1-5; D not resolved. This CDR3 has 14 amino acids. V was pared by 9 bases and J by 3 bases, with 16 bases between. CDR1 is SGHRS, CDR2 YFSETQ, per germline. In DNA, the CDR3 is TGCGCCACGCGATCAGCGGGATTCAATCAGCCCCAGCATTTT. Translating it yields CATRSAGFNQPQHF.

The CDR3 coding sequence is TGCAGCGTGGCGGACAGGGAGAGGTATGGCTACACCTTC. Its protein is CSVADRERYGYTF. J is TRBJ1-2 and V is TRBV29-1, with 8 bases aligning to TRBD1. V was clipped by 6 bases and J by 5 bases; unmatched bases: 8. CDR1 is SQVTM, CDR2 ANQGSEA, per germline. CDR3 length: 13 residues.

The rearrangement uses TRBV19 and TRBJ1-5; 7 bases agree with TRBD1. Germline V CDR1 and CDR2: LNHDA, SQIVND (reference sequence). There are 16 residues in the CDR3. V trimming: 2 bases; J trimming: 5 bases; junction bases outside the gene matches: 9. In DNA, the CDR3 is TGTGCCAGTAGTATAAAGTTGAGGGGGCGGGATCAGCCCCAGCATTTT. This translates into CASSIKLRGRDQPQHF. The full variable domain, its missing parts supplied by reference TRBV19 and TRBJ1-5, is DGGITQSPKYLFRKEGQNVTLSCEQNLNHDAMYWYRQDPGQGLRLIYYSQIVNDFQKGDIAEGYSVSREKKESFPLTVTSAQKNPTAFYLCASSIKLRGRDQPQHFGDGTRLSIL.

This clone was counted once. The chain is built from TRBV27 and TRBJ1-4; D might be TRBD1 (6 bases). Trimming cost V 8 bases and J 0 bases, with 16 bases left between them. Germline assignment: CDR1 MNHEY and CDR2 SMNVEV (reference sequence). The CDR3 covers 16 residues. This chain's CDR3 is CASRTRGGTTNEKLFF. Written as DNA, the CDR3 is TGTGCCAGCCGAACAAGGGGGGGCACAACTAATGAAAAACTGTTTTTT.

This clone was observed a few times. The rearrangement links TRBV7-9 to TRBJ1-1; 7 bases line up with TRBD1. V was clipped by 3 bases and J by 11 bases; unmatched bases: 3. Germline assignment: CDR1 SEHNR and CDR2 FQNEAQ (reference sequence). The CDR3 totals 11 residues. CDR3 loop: CASSLTGRAFF. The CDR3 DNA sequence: TGTGCCAGCAGCTTGACAGGGAGGGCTTTCTTT.